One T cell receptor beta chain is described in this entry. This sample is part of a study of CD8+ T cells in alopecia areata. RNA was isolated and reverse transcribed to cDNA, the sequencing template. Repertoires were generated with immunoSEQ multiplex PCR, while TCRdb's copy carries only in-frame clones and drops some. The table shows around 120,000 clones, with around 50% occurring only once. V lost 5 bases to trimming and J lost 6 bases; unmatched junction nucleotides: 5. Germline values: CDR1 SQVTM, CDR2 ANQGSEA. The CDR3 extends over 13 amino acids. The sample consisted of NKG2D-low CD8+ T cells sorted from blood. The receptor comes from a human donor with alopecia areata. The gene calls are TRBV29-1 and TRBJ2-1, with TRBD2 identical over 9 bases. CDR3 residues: CSVLAGESNEQFF. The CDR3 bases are TGCAGCGTTTTAGCGGGGGAGAGCAATGAGCAGTTCTTC.